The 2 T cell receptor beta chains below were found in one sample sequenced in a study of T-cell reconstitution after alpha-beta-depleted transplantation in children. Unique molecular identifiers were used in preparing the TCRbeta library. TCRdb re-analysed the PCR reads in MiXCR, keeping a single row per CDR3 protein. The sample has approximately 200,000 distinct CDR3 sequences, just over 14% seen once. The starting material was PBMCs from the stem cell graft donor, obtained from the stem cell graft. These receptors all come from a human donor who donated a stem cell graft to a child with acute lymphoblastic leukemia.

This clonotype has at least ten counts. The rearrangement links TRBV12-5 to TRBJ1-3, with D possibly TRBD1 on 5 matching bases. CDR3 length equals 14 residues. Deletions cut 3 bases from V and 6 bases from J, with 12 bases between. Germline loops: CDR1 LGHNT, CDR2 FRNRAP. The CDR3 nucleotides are TGTGCTAGTGGTTTTTTGACAGATCTAAACACCATATATTTT. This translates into CASGFLTDLNTIYF. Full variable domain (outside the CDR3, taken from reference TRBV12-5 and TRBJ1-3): DARVTQTPRHKVTEMGQEVTMRCQPILGHNTVFWYRQTMMQGLELLAYFRNRAPLDDSGMPKDRFSAEMPDATLATLKIQPSEPRDSAVYFCASGFLTDLNTIYFGEGSWLTVV.

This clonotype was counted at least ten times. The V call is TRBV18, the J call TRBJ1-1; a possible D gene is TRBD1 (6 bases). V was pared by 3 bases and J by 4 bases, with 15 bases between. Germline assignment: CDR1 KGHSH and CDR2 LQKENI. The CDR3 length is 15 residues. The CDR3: CASSPLGGQGTEAFF. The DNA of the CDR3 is TGTGCCAGCTCACCCCTCGGGGGGCAGGGCACTGAAGCTTTCTTT.